One sample yielded the 23 T cell receptor beta chains listed below, sequenced in a study of T cell changes during pregnancy in multiple sclerosis. The data were produced by immunoSEQ multiplex PCR, yet TCRdb's version contains in-frame clones alone and is incomplete. The table shows roughly 53,000 clones, with roughly 93% occurring only once. The sample was CD4+ T cells from peripheral blood mononuclear cells, taken in the second trimester of pregnancy. These receptors were obtained from a female donor in good health, enrolled as a control in a pregnancy study.

V usage is TRBV4-3 and J usage is TRBJ1-5; 10 positions agree with TRBD1. The V and J ends lost 1 base and 5 bases, in that order; junction bases with no gene match: 8. The CDR3 covers 17 residues. Germline V lookup: CDR1 LGHNA, CDR2 YSLEER. The CDR3: CASSQGMMGTGDQPQHF. As DNA, the CDR3 is TGCGCCAGCAGCCAAGGGATGATGGGGACAGGGGATCAGCCCCAGCATTTT.

J is TRBJ1-4 and V is TRBV7-9, with D unresolved. Trimming cost V 5 bases and J 2 bases, with 9 bases left between them. The CDR3 length is 14 residues. The germline V gene encodes CDR1 SEHNR and CDR2 FQNEAQ (reference sequence). CDR3 region: CASSRRATNEKLFF. CDR3 sequence (DNA): TGTGCCAGCAGCCGCAGAGCGACTAATGAAAAACTGTTTTTT.

Here the CDR3 reads CASSKQGSKGYTF. As DNA, the CDR3 is TGTGCCAGCAGTAAGCAGGGGAGTAAAGGCTACACCTTC. V is TRBV6-5 and J is TRBJ1-2, with D perhaps matching TRBD1 (6 bases). V lost 5 bases and J lost 8, with 15 bases in between. The CDR3 is 13 residues long. Germline V gene data show CDR1 as MNHEY and CDR2 as SVGAGI.

This clone has just one count. CDR3 region: CAISEGRGKTMGNTIYF. CDR3 coding DNA: TGTGCCATCAGTGAGGGAAGAGGGAAGACTATGGGAAACACCATATATTTT. This chain links TRBV10-3 with TRBJ1-3; unclear D gene. There are 17 residues in the CDR3. Trimming removed 2 bases at V and 4 bases at J, with 18 bases between. Per germline, CDR1 ENHRY and CDR2 SYGVKD.

The chain joins TRBV12-5 to TRBJ2-5, with D possibly TRBD2 on 5 matching bases. The CDR3 contains 12 residues. Germline CDR1 reads LGHNT; CDR2 reads FRNRAP. Trimming took off 8 bases at V and 3 bases at J, with 10 bases between the two ends. CDR3 sequence: CASSRGKETQYF. The CDR3 DNA reads TGTGCTAGTTCCCGGGGAAAAGAGACCCAGTACTTC.

This chain connects TRBV6-5 to TRBJ1-3; D ambiguous. Germline V gene data show CDR1 as MNHEY and CDR2 as SVGAGI. This CDR3 is 13 amino acids long. V was clipped by 7 bases and J by 2 bases, with 9 bases between them. CDR3 residues: CASTTPTGNTIYF. The CDR3, as DNA: TGTGCCAGCACTACCCCAACTGGAAACACCATATATTTT.

The gene calls are TRBV9 and TRBJ2-3, with TRBD2 matching over 8 bases. Germline-derived CDR1 and CDR2 are SGDLS and YYNGEE. This CDR3 has 16 residues. After removal of 5 bases from V and 2 bases from J, the junction contained 10 bases not matched to a gene. The CDR3 spells CASSESGGLYTDTQYF. CDR3 bases: TGTGCCAGCAGTGAAAGCGGGGGTTTATACACAGATACGCAGTATTTT. Complete variable domain (other parts from reference TRBV9 and TRBJ2-3): DSGVTQTPKHLITATGQRVTLRCSPRSGDLSVYWYQQSLDQGLQFLIQYYNGEERAKGNILERFSAQQFPDLHSELNLSSLELGDSALYFCASSESGGLYTDTQYFGPGTRLTVL.

This chain connects TRBV19 to TRBJ1-4; no clear D. Germline CDR1 LNHDA, CDR2 SQIVND (reference sequence). Trimming left V 8 bases short and J 8 bases short, with 15 bases between. The CDR3 has 13 residues. In DNA form, the CDR3 reads TGTGCCAGTTCTGATGGAGTCCTCGAAAAACTGTTTTTT. Its translation is CASSDGVLEKLFF.

The rearrangement links TRBV30 to TRBJ1-6; 7 bases agree with TRBD1. This CDR3 region has 13 residues. The V gene's germline CDR1 is GTSNPN and CDR2 SVGIG (reference sequence). Unmatched junction bases numbered 5, after V lost 8 bases and J lost 4 bases. The CDR3 DNA is TGTGCCGTACAGGGGTTTTATAATTCACCCCTCCACTTT. This codes for CAVQGFYNSPLHF. The whole variable domain, remainder taken from reference TRBV30 and TRBJ1-6, is SQTIHQWPATLVQPVGSPLSLECTVEGTSNPNLYWYRQAAGRGLQLLFYSVGIGQISSEVPQNLSASRPQDRQFILSSKKLLLSDSGFYLCAVQGFYNSPLHFGNGTRLTVT.

The chain recombines TRBV6-4 with TRBJ2-1; TRBD2 matches 9 bases. This CDR3 is built from 16 residues. Germline-derived CDR1 and CDR2 are MRHNA and SNTAGT. J gave up 5 bases and V 10 bases, and 15 bases lay outside the gene matches. CDR3 sequence (DNA): TGTGCCACCGCCGACCAACCGGGACTAGCAAACAATGAGCAGTTCTTC. This encodes CATADQPGLANNEQFF.

This sequence joins TRBV11-2 and TRBJ1-4; 8 positions agree with TRBD1. Looked up from germline, CDR1 is SGHAT and CDR2 is FQNNGV. Trimming removed 5 bases from V and 6 bases from J; junction bases left unmatched: 5. The CDR3 has 14 residues. In nucleotides, the CDR3 is TGTGCCAGCAGCCGGACAGGGAGTTATGAAAAACTGTTTTTT. Its protein is CASSRTGSYEKLFF. The whole variable domain, remainder taken from reference TRBV11-2 and TRBJ1-4, is EAGVAQSPRYKIIEKRQSVAFWCNPISGHATLYWYQQILGQGPKLLIQFQNNGVVDDSQLPKDRFSAERLKGVDSTLKIQPAKLEDSAVYLCASSRTGSYEKLFFGSGTQLSVL.

This chain connects TRBV4-1 to TRBJ2-7; TRBD2 agrees at 7 bases. CDR1 is MGHRA and CDR2 is YSYEKL in the germline V gene. Trimming took 3 bases from V and 1 from J; bases not matched to a gene: 3. The CDR3 has 14 amino acids. CDR3 DNA sequence: TGCGCCAGCAGCCAGGCGGGGGTTTCCTACGAGCAGTACTTC. Amino acid sequence: CASSQAGVSYEQYF.

This clone was observed once. The chain employs TRBV11-3 and TRBJ2-1; D may be TRBD1 (6 bases). Trimming shortened V by 1 base and J by 10 bases, and 11 bases separated the two germline ends. Germline V gives CDR1 SGHNT, CDR2 YENEEA. The CDR3 is 13 amino acids. CDR3 in amino acids: CASSLGDKGEQFF. The CDR3 nucleotides read TGTGCCAGCAGCTTAGGGGACAAAGGAGAGCAGTTCTTC.

This rearrangement joins TRBV7-3 to TRBJ2-7; 16 nucleotides align to TRBD2. The CDR3 length is 18 residues. V trimming: 2 bases; J trimming: 0 bases; junction bases outside the gene matches: 4. Germline lookup yields CDR1 SGHTA and CDR2 FQGTGA. CDR3 in DNA: TGTGCCAGCAGCTTATCGGGACTAGCGGGGGGGGGCTCCTACGAGCAGTACTTC. It translates to CASSLSGLAGGGSYEQYF.

The CDR3 spells CASSPLAGGSSDTQYF. The DNA of the CDR3 is TGTGCCAGCTCACCCTTAGCGGGGGGGTCGTCAGATACGCAGTATTTT. The chain employs TRBV18 and TRBJ2-3; TRBD2 matches at 11 bases. After removal of 3 bases from V and 4 bases from J, the junction contained 6 bases not matched to a gene. Germline V gives CDR1 KGHSH, CDR2 LQKENI. The CDR3 consists of 16 residues.

The chain joins TRBV5-1 to TRBJ1-4; 9 nucleotides line up with TRBD1. This CDR3 has 15 amino acids. Germline V gene sequence: CDR1 SGHRS, CDR2 YFSETQ. The V gene end was trimmed by 4 bases and the J gene end by 4 bases; junction bases not matched to a gene: 5. The CDR3 spells CASSKDRGNNEKLFF. CDR3 DNA: TGCGCCAGCAGCAAGGACAGGGGAAATAATGAAAAACTGTTTTTT.

The chain recombines TRBV5-1 with TRBJ2-7; 7 nucleotides align to TRBD1. Trimming at V came to 4 bases and at J to 0 bases, leaving 7 bases not matched to a gene. The CDR3 is 15 residues long. The germline V gene has CDR1 SGHRS and CDR2 YFSETQ. CDR3 residues: CASSTGQARSYEQYF. In DNA, the CDR3 is TGCGCCAGCAGCACAGGACAGGCCCGCTCCTACGAGCAGTACTTC. Full variable domain (missing parts from reference TRBV5-1 and TRBJ2-7): KAGVTQTPRYLIKTRGQQVTLSCSPISGHRSVSWYQQTPGQGLQFLFEYFSETQRNKGNFPGRFSGRQFSNSRSEMNVSTLELGDSALYLCASSTGQARSYEQYFGPGTRLTVT.

The chain combines TRBV5-1 with TRBJ2-5; 7 bases are a match to TRBD2. The CDR3 spans 13 residues. The germline V gene has CDR1 SGHRS and CDR2 YFSETQ. The ends lost 5 bases at V and 5 bases at J; junction bases unmatched: 6. For the CDR3, the DNA is TGCGCCAGCAGAGCGGGGCCCGAGGAGACCCAGTACTTC. Encoded protein: CASRAGPEETQYF.

V gene TRBV9 combines with J gene TRBJ2-5; D remains unclear. Germline-derived CDR1 and CDR2 are SGDLS and YYNGEE. V was pared by 3 bases and J by 5 bases, with 23 bases between. The CDR3 spans 17 residues. For the CDR3, the DNA is TGTGCCAGCAGCGGTGGTTTATTGGGCTTTGGTGGTGAGACCCAGTACTTC. Its translation: CASSGGLLGFGGETQYF.

V is TRBV9 and J is TRBJ1-6; 7 nucleotides line up with TRBD1. Germline V gene data show CDR1 as SGDLS and CDR2 as YYNGEE. J lost 6 bases, V lost 3 bases, and 6 bases had no gene match. This CDR3 spans 15 amino acids. This CDR3 is CASSAAGQRNSPLHF. The CDR3 coding sequence is TGTGCCAGCAGCGCTGCGGGACAGCGTAATTCACCCCTCCACTTT.

The V and J genes are TRBV19 and TRBJ2-1, with TRBD2 as a possible D gene (6 bases). The CDR3 totals 12 residues. In germline, CDR1 is LNHDA, CDR2 SQIVND (reference sequence). Trimming left V 5 bases short and J 6 bases short, with 8 bases between. CDR3 DNA sequence: TGTGCCAGTAGTGATAGCGGCAATGAGCAGTTCTTC. This encodes CASSDSGNEQFF. The full variable domain, rest sourced from reference TRBV19 and TRBJ2-1, is DGGITQSPKYLFRKEGQNVTLSCEQNLNHDAMYWYRQDPGQGLRLIYYSQIVNDFQKGDIAEGYSVSREKKESFPLTVTSAQKNPTAFYLCASSDSGNEQFFGPGTRLTVL.

This chain joins TRBV19 and TRBJ2-1, with TRBD2 identical over 7 bases. The CDR3 sequence is 16 residues long. Losses at the gene ends were 4 bases for V and 4 bases for J; bases not matched to a gene: 10. The V gene's germline CDR1 is LNHDA and CDR2 SQIVND (reference sequence). The CDR3 sequence is CASSTSGTDIYNEQFF. CDR3 coding DNA: TGTGCCAGTAGTACTAGCGGAACTGACATATACAATGAGCAGTTCTTC.

The chain's CDR3 is CASSSGQGANTEAFF. The CDR3 nucleotides read TGTGCCAGCTCATCGGGACAGGGGGCGAACACTGAAGCTTTCTTT. The gene calls are TRBV18 and TRBJ1-1, with 12 bases aligning to TRBD1. The J segment lost 1 base and the V segment lost 5 bases, leaving 2 bases of the junction unmatched. Germline V gene sequence: CDR1 KGHSH, CDR2 LQKENI. This CDR3 is 15 amino acids long.